The 24 T cell receptor beta chains given below trace back to one sample, sequenced in a study of blood T cells in healthy people across ages. It was with a sample-barcoded 5' primer and a J-beta primer mix that a second PCR of about 6 to 12 cycles was run. TCRdb analysed the 5' RACE reads with MiXCR anew, one entry per CDR3 protein. The profile shows about 1.7 million distinct CDR3 sequences, 28% of them singletons. Source material: blood. The receptors originated from a woman aged 25 to 39 in good health.

As DNA, the CDR3 is TGCGCCAGCAGCTTGTTTGGTCAGGGACGAGAGACCCAGTACTTC. Amino acids: CASSLFGQGRETQYF. This chain uses TRBV5-1 with TRBJ2-5, with D perhaps matching TRBD1 or TRBD2 (5 bases each). This CDR3 has 15 amino acids. Germline values: CDR1 SGHRS, CDR2 YFSETQ. V was pared by 1 base and J by 4 bases, with 14 bases between.

As for this clonotype: With a much larger clone just one base away, this may be a read error. The chain is built from TRBV4-1 and TRBJ2-5; D gene unclear. The CDR3 consists of 15 residues. Germline-derived CDR1 and CDR2 are MGHRA and YSYEKL. Trimming took off 0 bases at V and 11 bases at J, with 19 bases between the two ends. The CDR3 nucleotides are TGCGCCAGCAGCCAAGATAAAAACATAGTCAATGAGCAGTACTTC. Translation: CASSQDKNIVNEQYF.

This clonotype was observed many times. This chain connects TRBV29-1 to TRBJ2-1, with D hard to call. Germline V gene data show CDR1 as SQVTM and CDR2 as ANQGSEA. Trimming removed 2 bases at V and 2 bases at J, with 7 bases between. The length of the CDR3 is 13 residues. The CDR3 sequence: CSVEHQAYNEQFF. Here the CDR3 DNA reads TGCAGCGTTGAACATCAGGCCTACAATGAGCAGTTCTTC.

To note about this clonotype: One junction end disagrees with the germline gene, perhaps due to a read error. The rearrangement joins TRBV15 to TRBJ2-4; D may correspond to TRBD1 or TRBD2 (6 bases each). The CDR3 totals 14 residues. Per germline, CDR1 LNHNV and CDR2 YYDKDF (reference sequence). Here the CDR3 DNA reads TGTGCCACCAGCAGATTCGGGGGCAAAAACATTCAGCACTTC. Protein product: CATSRFGGKNIQHF.

Turning to this clonotype: This may be a read error, as it is one base from a much larger clone. This sequence joins TRBV29-1 and TRBJ2-1; D possibly corresponds to TRBD1 (5 bases). The CDR3 is 15 residues long. Deletions cut 8 bases from V and 7 bases from J, with 24 bases between. CDR1 and CDR2 (germline): SQVTM, ANQGSEA. The DNA for the CDR3 is TGCAGCACCGTGGGGCTGGTTTTGAGTCCGAATGAGCAGTTCTTC. As protein: CSTVGLVLSPNEQFF.

This chain joins TRBV20-1 and TRBJ2-3, with D perhaps matching TRBD2 (6 bases). Germline-derived CDR1 and CDR2 are DFQATT and SNEGSKA (reference sequence). The CDR3 runs to 14 residues. The V gene lost 3 bases and the J gene lost 8 bases, with 18 bases spanning the gap. In DNA, the CDR3 is TGCAGTGCTAGTGGGGGGACCCCCCCTGGTACGCAGTATTTT. Translation gives CSASGGTPPGTQYF.

This clonotype was found a few times. The genes are TRBV7-3 and TRBJ2-1, with no clear D. The V end was cut by 2 bases, the J end by 6 bases, with 8 bases between. The CDR3 loop spans 13 amino acids. The V gene's germline CDR1 is SGHTA and CDR2 FQGTGA. The CDR3 nucleotides are TGTGCCAGCAGCTTAGACGTGTCCAATGAGCAGTTCTTC. This gives the protein CASSLDVSNEQFF.

A word on this clonotype: A read error may produce the germline difference seen at one junction end. The chain combines TRBV10-3 with TRBJ1-4; D perhaps matches TRBD1 (5 bases). Germline CDR1 and CDR2: ENHRY and SYGVKD. CDR3 size: 14 residues. CDR3 nucleotide sequence: TGTGCCATCAGTAACGGGGCAACTAATAAAAAACTGTTTTTT. Encoded protein: CAISNGATNKKLFF.

V gene TRBV20-1 combines with J gene TRBJ1-2; 8 nucleotides match TRBD1. With V trimmed by 2 bases and J by 3 bases, 5 bases remained unmatched. In germline, CDR1 is DFQATT, CDR2 SNEGSKA (reference sequence). CDR3 length: 14 residues. CDR3 region: CSARSQGVDYGYTF. As DNA, the CDR3 is TGCAGTGCTAGATCACAGGGGGTTGACTATGGCTACACCTTC.

This clonotype was recorded at least ten times. This sequence joins TRBV7-9 and TRBJ2-1, with a weak D call TRBD1 (5 bases). The CDR3 is 17 residues long. V was trimmed by 5 bases and J by 7 bases, leaving 24 bases between them. CDR1 and CDR2 from the germline V gene are SEHNR and FQNEAQ (reference sequence). The CDR3 reads CASSATLGHLGQNEQFF. The DNA of the CDR3 is TGTGCCAGCAGCGCCACCTTGGGGCATCTAGGGCAGAATGAGCAGTTCTTC.

The chain couples TRBV12-3 or TRBV12-4 to TRBJ1-2; TRBD1 agrees at 8 bases. V shed 10 bases, J shed 3 bases, and the junction held 4 bases outside the gene matches. This CDR3 region has 12 residues. The CDR3 loop is CANRGVDYGYTF. The CDR3 coding sequence is TGTGCCAACAGGGGGGTGGACTATGGCTACACCTTC.

The rearrangement links TRBV2 to TRBJ2-3; either TRBD1 or TRBD2 may supply D (5 bases each). V was clipped by 0 bases and J by 1 base, with 8 bases between them. Germline V gene sequence: CDR1 SNHLY, CDR2 FYNNEI. CDR3 size: 15 residues. Written as DNA, the CDR3 is TGTGCCAGCAGTGAAGCGGGGGTTGGCACAGATACGCAGTATTTT. Amino acids: CASSEAGVGTDTQYF.

J is TRBJ2-5 and V is TRBV29-1; D possibly corresponds to TRBD1 (5 bases). Gene TRBJ2-1 matches the end of the DNA better, so the J call may be wrong. There are 12 residues in the CDR3. CDR1 is SQVTM and CDR2 is ANQGSEA in the germline V gene. The CDR3 region has the DNA TGCAGCGTTGAGGGGCAGCAAGAGACCCAGTTCTTC. It encodes CSVEGQQETQFF.

In the case of this clonotype: A much larger clone lies one base from this, so it may be a read error. This rearrangement joins TRBV7-2 to TRBJ2-5; TRBD2 aligns across 7 bases. Per germline, CDR1 SGHTA and CDR2 FQGNSA. With V trimmed by 0 bases and J by 11 bases, 15 bases remained unmatched. CDR3 size: 16 residues. CDR3: CASSLARTSTRGRQYF. CDR3 sequence (DNA): TGTGCCAGCAGCTTAGCGCGGACTAGTACTCGGGGTCGGCAGTACTTC.

Remarks on this clonotype: A much larger clone differs from this one at a single base, so this may be a read error. V is TRBV7-9 and J is TRBJ2-1; D is possibly TRBD1 (6 bases). This CDR3 region has 13 residues. V was pared by 5 bases and J by 6 bases, with 11 bases between. Germline V CDR1 and CDR2: SEHNR, FQNEAQ (reference sequence). This CDR3 is CASSATGSNEQFF. The CDR3 DNA is TGTGCCAGCAGCGCCACAGGGAGCAATGAGCAGTTCTTC.

The table lists this clonotype with many counts. The V gene is TRBV19, the J gene TRBJ2-7; 9 bases are a match to TRBD1. Losses at the gene ends were 2 bases for V and 1 base for J; bases not matched to a gene: 3. This CDR3 is 15 amino acids long. In germline, CDR1 is LNHDA, CDR2 SQIVND (reference sequence). Here the CDR3 reads CASSISGTGSYEQYF. The CDR3 DNA reads TGTGCCAGTAGTATAAGTGGGACAGGGTCCTACGAGCAGTACTTC.

The table lists this clonotype with a few counts. The genes are TRBV7-2 and TRBJ2-7; TRBD1 matches 8 bases. CDR1 SGHTA and CDR2 FQGNSA come from the germline V gene. The CDR3 runs 13 residues. Trimming cost V 4 bases and J 6 bases; bases outside gene matches: 5. The CDR3 protein is CASSYPGGCEQYF. CDR3 in DNA: TGTGCCAGCAGCTACCCAGGGGGCTGCGAGCAGTACTTC.

This clonotype has ten or more counts. The rearrangement joins TRBV7-9 to TRBJ2-6; D remains unclear. The germline V gene has CDR1 SEHNR and CDR2 FQNEAQ (reference sequence). This CDR3 spans 15 amino acids. Trimming removed 1 base at V and 0 bases at J, with 4 bases between. The CDR3 coding sequence is TGTGCCAGCAGCTTAGTCAGCTCTGGGGCCAACGTCCTGACTTTC. This gives the protein CASSLVSSGANVLTF.

The rearrangement uses TRBV5-1 and TRBJ2-6; tentative D call: TRBD1 (6 bases). Germline loops: CDR1 SGHRS, CDR2 YFSETQ. Between the trimmed V and J ends, which lost 2 bases and 0 bases, there was a span of 15 bases. CDR3 length equals 18 residues. CDR3 in DNA: TGCGCCAGCAGCTTCATACAGGGATCCATCTCTGGGGCCAACGTCCTGACTTTC. It codes for CASSFIQGSISGANVLTF.

The CDR3 is CASSSRPSTEKETQYF. CDR3 coding DNA: TGTGCCAGCAGTTCCCGTCCGTCGACAGAGAAAGAGACCCAGTACTTC. The chain combines TRBV27 with TRBJ2-5; D is perhaps TRBD1 (5 bases). CDR3 length equals 16 residues. Germline CDR1 is MNHEY and CDR2 is SMNVEV (reference sequence). Trimming took off 4 bases at V and 3 bases at J, with 18 bases between the two ends.

V usage is TRBV6-5 and J usage is TRBJ1-2, with D unresolved. With 6 bases removed from V and 2 bases from J, the gap between germline ends came to 13 bases. This CDR3 is 14 amino acids long. Germline CDR1 and CDR2: MNHEY and SVGAGI. The CDR3 protein is CASRTDGENYGYTF. The DNA for the CDR3 is TGTGCCAGCAGAACTGACGGCGAGAACTATGGCTACACCTTC.

This clonotype was recorded many times. The V and J genes are TRBV15 and TRBJ2-5; D gene ambiguous. Trimming pared 0 bases from V and 5 bases from J, leaving 7 bases between. The CDR3 sequence is 13 residues long. Germline CDR1 reads LNHNV; CDR2 reads YYDKDF (reference sequence). CDR3 sequence reads: CATSRDLMETQYF. The CDR3 DNA follows: TGTGCCACCAGCAGAGATCTTATGGAGACCCAGTACTTC.

The rearrangement links TRBV9 to TRBJ2-1; 9 bases align to TRBD2. J lost 10 bases, V lost 1 base, and 9 bases had no gene match. CDR3 length: 15 residues. CDR1 and CDR2 from the germline V gene are SGDLS and YYNGEE. The CDR3 nucleotides are TGTGCCAGCAGCGTAACAGCGGGGGGAAAGGACGAGCAGTTCTTC. Translated, it gives CASSVTAGGKDEQFF.

This clonotype was seen more than once but under ten times. The chain is built from TRBV12-3 or TRBV12-4 and TRBJ2-5, with D tentatively TRBD2 (6 bases). The ends were cut back, 4 bases at V and 5 bases at J, with 20 bases in the middle. The CDR3 has 16 amino acids. CDR3 nucleotides: TGTGCCAGCAGTTCTGCCATGGGGGGTGGAGGTGAGACCCAGTACTTC. Its translation is CASSSAMGGGGETQYF.